The 30 T cell receptor beta chains below all came from one sample that was sequenced in a study of OX40 agonist ivuxolimab in advanced cancers. Measured with immunoSEQ multiplex PCR; TCRdb has only the in-frame clones, and not every one. Among under 65,000 clones, nearly 90% were seen once, and the ten largest hold 0.35%. The sample in question was CD4+ or CD8+ T cells sorted from blood, obtained in a trial of the OX40 agonist ivuxolimab. These receptors originate from an adult with an advanced solid tumor such as melanoma, head and neck, liver or kidney cancer.

The chain joins TRBV7-2 to TRBJ2-4; D may correspond to TRBD1 or TRBD2 (5 bases each). Trimming stripped 2 bases from V and 7 bases from J, with 12 bases between. Germline CDR1 and CDR2: SGHTA and FQGNSA. CDR3 length equals 14 residues. CDR3 in DNA: TGTGCCAGCAGCTTACGGGACGGGGCCAACATTCAGTACTTC. Translating gives CASSLRDGANIQYF.

The CDR3 is CASSPGTGQGNIQYF. In nucleotides, the CDR3 is TGTGCCAGCTCACCGGGAACTGGACAGGGGAACATTCAGTACTTC. V and J are TRBV18 and TRBJ2-4, with 9 bases matching TRBD1. Germline CDR1 and CDR2: KGHSH and LQKENI. With 3 bases clipped from V and 7 bases from J, the junction kept 7 bases outside the gene matches. This CDR3 contains 15 residues.

The CDR3 coding sequence is TGTGCCAGTATGGGACGGACGGCCTCGAACACCGGGGAGCTGTTTTTT. It encodes CASMGRTASNTGELFF. The chain employs TRBV19 and TRBJ2-2, with D perhaps given as TRBD1 or TRBD2 (5 bases each). Germline loops: CDR1 LNHDA, CDR2 SQIVND (reference sequence). V was cut by 7 bases and J by 0 bases, with 15 bases left in between. CDR3 length: 16 residues.

This clone was counted once. The chain carries TRBV6-5 and TRBJ1-1; 8 nucleotides match TRBD1. Trimming cost V 7 bases and J 0 bases; bases outside gene matches: 4. Germline assignment: CDR1 MNHEY and CDR2 SVGAGI. CDR3 length equals 14 residues. DNA for the CDR3: TGTGCCAGCACAACAGGGGGGATGAACACTGAAGCTTTCTTT. The encoded protein is CASTTGGMNTEAFF.

This clone turned up a few times. The chain couples TRBV5-1 to TRBJ1-1; perhaps TRBD1 as D (6 bases). This CDR3 comprises 14 residues. Between the trimmed V and J ends, which lost 0 bases and 8 bases, there was a span of 14 bases. Germline CDR1 is SGHRS and CDR2 is YFSETQ. The CDR3: CASSLEGGQLEAFF. The CDR3 DNA follows: TGCGCCAGCAGCTTGGAGGGAGGACAGCTAGAAGCTTTCTTT. The whole variable domain, remainder taken from reference TRBV5-1 and TRBJ1-1, is KAGVTQTPRYLIKTRGQQVTLSCSPISGHRSVSWYQQTPGQGLQFLFEYFSETQRNKGNFPGRFSGRQFSNSRSEMNVSTLELGDSALYLCASSLEGGQLEAFFGQGTRLTVV.

This chain connects TRBV5-1 to TRBJ2-1, with 11 bases lining up with TRBD2. From germline, CDR1 is SGHRS and CDR2 YFSETQ. After removal of 0 bases from V and 8 bases from J, the junction contained 4 bases not matched to a gene. The CDR3 contains 15 residues. This CDR3 is CASSLVAGGIYEQFF. The CDR3 DNA sequence: TGCGCCAGCAGCTTGGTAGCGGGGGGGATCTATGAGCAGTTCTTC. The complete variable domain, with remaining parts taken from reference TRBV5-1 and TRBJ2-1, reads KAGVTQTPRYLIKTRGQQVTLSCSPISGHRSVSWYQQTPGQGLQFLFEYFSETQRNKGNFPGRFSGRQFSNSRSEMNVSTLELGDSALYLCASSLVAGGIYEQFFGPGTRLTVL.

The chain joins TRBV5-1 to TRBJ1-6; TRBD1 is a possible D gene (6 bases). V was clipped by 10 bases and J by 10 bases, with 21 bases between them. The CDR3 is 14 residues long. Germline CDR1 and CDR2: SGHRS and YFSETQ. Here the CDR3 reads CAASRGGLGSPLHF. The CDR3, as DNA: TGCGCCGCATCGCGCGGGGGGCTAGGATCACCCCTCCACTTT. The full variable domain, with the rest looked up from reference TRBV5-1 and TRBJ1-6, is KAGVTQTPRYLIKTRGQQVTLSCSPISGHRSVSWYQQTPGQGLQFLFEYFSETQRNKGNFPGRFSGRQFSNSRSEMNVSTLELGDSALYLCAASRGGLGSPLHFGNGTRLTVT.

The rearrangement links TRBV5-6 to TRBJ1-2; D is undetermined. This CDR3 is 13 amino acids long. CDR1 is SGHDT, CDR2 YYEEEE, per germline. Trimming left V 0 bases short and J 7 bases short, with 10 bases between. The CDR3 protein is CASSLAGVGGYTF. The CDR3 coding sequence is TGTGCCAGCAGCTTGGCCGGGGTTGGTGGCTACACCTTC. Combining the CDR3 with reference TRBV5-6 and TRBJ1-2 gives the whole variable domain DAGVTQSPTHLIKTRGQQVTLRCSPKSGHDTVSWYQQALGQGPQFIFQYYEEEERQRGNFPDRFSGHQFPNYSSELNVNALLLGDSALYLCASSLAGVGGYTFGSGTRLTVV.

The chain employs TRBV5-6 and TRBJ2-3, with 9 bases aligning to TRBD2. The J segment lost 1 base and the V segment lost 4 bases, leaving 10 bases of the junction unmatched. The CDR3 is 17 residues long. CDR1 and CDR2 from the germline V gene are SGHDT and YYEEEE. The CDR3 region is CASSLPTAGGGTDTQYF. DNA for the CDR3: TGTGCCAGCAGCCTACCTACAGCGGGGGGAGGCACAGATACGCAGTATTTT.

The chain joins TRBV7-2 to TRBJ2-7; TRBD2 matches 10 bases. Losses at the gene ends were 4 bases for V and 9 bases for J; bases not matched to a gene: 9. This CDR3 region has 14 residues. The germline V gene encodes CDR1 SGHTA and CDR2 FQGNSA. The CDR3 DNA sequence: TGTGCCAGCAGCTCACGCAACCTAGCGGGGGTGCAGTACTTC. Protein product: CASSSRNLAGVQYF.

This chain connects TRBV9 to TRBJ2-5; 15 bases align to TRBD2. J was trimmed by 2 bases and V by 3 bases; bases with no gene match: 8. This CDR3 has 18 residues. Germline values: CDR1 SGDLS, CDR2 YYNGEE. CDR3: CASSERGLAGGMQETQYF. CDR3 nucleotide sequence: TGTGCCAGCAGCGAGAGGGGACTAGCGGGGGGTATGCAAGAGACCCAGTACTTC.

The V and J genes are TRBV7-6 and TRBJ1-1, with D hard to call. CDR1 and CDR2 from the germline V gene are SGHVS and FNYEAQ. The ends were cut back, 5 bases at V and 2 bases at J, with 15 bases in the middle. The CDR3 sequence is 15 residues long. CDR3 sequence: CASSPTAQPNTEAFF. CDR3 nucleotides: TGTGCCAGCAGCCCGACCGCTCAACCAAACACTGAAGCTTTCTTT.

This chain connects TRBV5-8 to TRBJ2-4; D may be TRBD2 (5 bases). Per germline, CDR1 SGHTS and CDR2 YDEGEE. V was clipped by 0 bases and J by 1 base, with 8 bases between them. The CDR3 spans 15 residues. Written as DNA, the CDR3 is TGTGCCAGCAGCTTGGGAACTAGGGCCAAAAACATTCAGTACTTC. It translates to CASSLGTRAKNIQYF.

The chain carries TRBV4-1 and TRBJ2-5, with 7 nucleotides matching TRBD1. Germline V gene sequence: CDR1 MGHRA, CDR2 YSYEKL. With 1 base clipped from V and 0 bases from J, the junction kept 11 bases outside the gene matches. The CDR3 sequence is 18 residues long. CDR3 region: CASSQGDSSGSYQETQYF. The CDR3 region has the DNA TGCGCCAGCAGCCAAGGGGACAGTTCAGGCAGCTACCAAGAGACCCAGTACTTC.

The J gene is TRBJ1-2, the V gene TRBV20-1; perhaps TRBD1 as D (5 bases). This CDR3 is built from 11 residues. V lost 6 bases and J lost 3, with 8 bases in between. Germline CDR1 reads DFQATT; CDR2 reads SNEGSKA (reference sequence). The CDR3 region has the DNA TGCAGTGCGAAGACAGACTATGGCTACACCTTC. Residues: CSAKTDYGYTF.

This clone occurred a few times. This chain connects TRBV23-1 to TRBJ2-7; 9 nucleotides line up with TRBD1. TRBV23-1 is flagged as an ORF with uncertain function. The CDR3 loop spans 15 amino acids. J gave up 7 bases and V 4 bases, and 11 bases lay outside the gene matches. The CDR3: CASSRTGTGLLEQYF. DNA for the CDR3: TGCGCCAGCAGTCGGACCGGGACAGGGCTTCTTGAGCAGTACTTC.

The chain employs TRBV27 and TRBJ1-2; 11 bases fit TRBD1. CDR3 size: 18 residues. Germline V gene lookup returns CDR1 MNHEY and CDR2 SMNVEV (reference sequence). Trimming at V came to 7 bases and at J to 0 bases, leaving 13 bases not matched to a gene. CDR3 DNA sequence: TGTGCCAGCAAAACCCTTGGGACAGGGGGGCGAGCTAACTATGGCTACACCTTC. It translates to CASKTLGTGGRANYGYTF.

A few counts support this clone. This rearrangement joins TRBV7-9 to TRBJ2-7; no firm D call. Germline CDR1 SEHNR, CDR2 FQNEAQ (reference sequence). Between the trimmed V and J ends, which lost 4 bases and 9 bases, there was a span of 16 bases. This CDR3 comprises 13 residues. The DNA of the CDR3 is TGTGCCAGCAGCTGGCAGAAGGGCAGCGCGCAGTACTTC. As protein: CASSWQKGSAQYF.

The chain combines TRBV5-8 with TRBJ1-4; 7 bases fit TRBD1. Germline trimming cut 5 bases from V and 4 bases from J; bases unmatched to any gene: 5. This CDR3 is 14 amino acids long. Germline-derived CDR1 and CDR2 are SGHTS and YDEGEE. CDR3 loop: CASSLQGFNEKLFF. The CDR3 nucleotides are TGTGCCAGCAGTTTACAGGGGTTTAATGAAAAACTGTTTTTT. The variable domain in full, with the rest retrieved from reference TRBV5-8 and TRBJ1-4, is EAGVTQSPTHLIKTRGQQATLRCSPISGHTSVYWYQQALGLGLQFLLWYDEGEERNRGNFPPRFSGRQFPNYSSELNVNALELEDSALYLCASSLQGFNEKLFFGSGTQLSVL.

The gene calls are TRBV7-2 and TRBJ1-1; TRBD1 aligns across 12 bases. CDR1 is SGHTA and CDR2 is FQGNSA in the germline V gene. J lost 1 base, V lost 3 bases, and 6 bases had no gene match. This CDR3 has 17 amino acids. The CDR3 reads CASSFPGQGARNTEAFF. In DNA form, the CDR3 reads TGTGCCAGCAGCTTTCCGGGACAGGGGGCAAGGAACACTGAAGCTTTCTTT.

The chain recombines TRBV19 with TRBJ2-6; D is possibly TRBD1 (5 bases). Trimming left V 1 base short and J 0 bases short, with 13 bases between. The CDR3 is 18 residues long. Per germline, CDR1 LNHDA and CDR2 SQIVND (reference sequence). The CDR3 loop reads CASSIVPGLGSGANVLTF. DNA of the CDR3: TGTGCCAGTAGTATAGTTCCAGGGTTGGGCTCTGGGGCCAACGTCCTGACTTTC.

The chain recombines TRBV5-1 with TRBJ2-3; unclear D gene. Germline V gene data show CDR1 as SGHRS and CDR2 as YFSETQ. The CDR3 contains 13 residues. V shed 0 bases and J shed 3 bases, with 5 bases lying between them. The CDR3 DNA sequence: TGCGCCAGCAGCTTGGAATCTACAGATACGCAGTATTTT. Encoded protein: CASSLESTDTQYF. Using reference TRBV5-1 and TRBJ2-3 for the parts outside the CDR3, the full variable domain is KAGVTQTPRYLIKTRGQQVTLSCSPISGHRSVSWYQQTPGQGLQFLFEYFSETQRNKGNFPGRFSGRQFSNSRSEMNVSTLELGDSALYLCASSLESTDTQYFGPGTRLTVL.

The chain carries TRBV5-1 and TRBJ1-2; no clear D. This CDR3 has 13 residues. V lost 2 bases, J lost 4 bases, and 9 bases lay in between. Germline V gene lookup returns CDR1 SGHRS and CDR2 YFSETQ. The DNA for the CDR3 is TGCGCCAGCAGCTTAGGAGGGCCCTATGGCTACACCTTC. It is translated as CASSLGGPYGYTF.

The chain employs TRBV6-4 and TRBJ1-1, with 7 bases fitting TRBD1. V shed 2 bases and J 5 bases; nucleotides not matched to a gene: 5. Germline CDR1 MRHNA, CDR2 SNTAGT. The CDR3 totals 14 residues. Here the CDR3 DNA reads TGTGCCAGCAGTGACACTTTCAGGGGGACTGAAGCTTTCTTT. This translates into CASSDTFRGTEAFF.

CDR3 sequence: CASSIYGTYEQYF. The CDR3 DNA is TGTGCCAGTAGTATATACGGAACCTACGAGCAGTACTTC. V gene TRBV19 combines with J gene TRBJ2-7, with D unresolved. CDR1 is LNHDA, CDR2 SQIVND, per germline (reference sequence). V was cut by 2 bases and J by 2 bases, with 7 bases left in between. The CDR3 runs to 13 residues. Drawing the rest from reference TRBV19 and TRBJ2-7, the complete variable domain is DGGITQSPKYLFRKEGQNVTLSCEQNLNHDAMYWYRQDPGQGLRLIYYSQIVNDFQKGDIAEGYSVSREKKESFPLTVTSAQKNPTAFYLCASSIYGTYEQYFGPGTRLTVT.

This chain joins TRBV5-4 and TRBJ2-2; 9 nucleotides match TRBD2. V shed 2 bases, J shed 4 bases, and the junction held 3 bases outside the gene matches. Looked up from germline, CDR1 is SGHNT and CDR2 is YYREEE (reference sequence). The CDR3 covers 15 residues. CDR3: CASSLAGGFTGELFF. The CDR3 DNA is TGTGCCAGCAGCTTAGCGGGGGGATTCACCGGGGAGCTGTTTTTT.

The chain is built from TRBV15 and TRBJ1-2; perhaps TRBD1 as D (6 bases). CDR3 length: 14 residues. V dropped 0 bases and J dropped 4 bases, with 9 bases sitting between them. Germline CDR1 reads LNHNV; CDR2 reads YYDKDF (reference sequence). The CDR3 reads CATSRDQGLYGYTF. In DNA form, the CDR3 reads TGTGCCACCAGCAGAGATCAGGGGCTCTATGGCTACACCTTC. Based on the CDR3 plus reference TRBV15 and TRBJ1-2, the full variable domain is DAMVIQNPRYQVTQFGKPVTLSCSQTLNHNVMYWYQQKSSQAPKLLFHYYDKDFNNEADTPDNFQSRRPNTSFCFLDIRSPGLGDTAMYLCATSRDQGLYGYTFGSGTRLTVV.

The genes are TRBV7-2 and TRBJ2-7; D is ambiguous. The CDR3 is 13 amino acids. Per the germline V gene, CDR1 is SGHTA and CDR2 is FQGNSA. Trimming shortened V by 5 bases and J by 3 bases, and 11 bases separated the two germline ends. The CDR3 protein is CASSAPLNYEQYF. The DNA for the CDR3 is TGTGCCAGCAGCGCTCCCCTAAACTACGAGCAGTACTTC.

V and J are TRBV2 and TRBJ1-2, with D maybe TRBD1 (6 bases). The CDR3 runs to 14 residues. Trimming took 6 bases from V and 4 from J, leaving 15 bases between them. Germline V CDR1 and CDR2: SNHLY, FYNNEI. The CDR3 DNA reads as TGTGCCAGCAGGACTCAGGGGAGTAGCTATGGCTACACCTTC. Its protein product is CASRTQGSSYGYTF. The whole variable domain, remainder taken from reference TRBV2 and TRBJ1-2, is EPEVTQTPSHQVTQMGQEVILRCVPISNHLYFYWYRQILGQKVEFLVSFYNNEISEKSEIFDDQFSVERPDGSNFTLKIRSTKLEDSAMYFCASRTQGSSYGYTFGSGTRLTVV.

This chain connects TRBV9 to TRBJ1-2; D remains unclear. Looked up from germline, CDR1 is SGDLS and CDR2 is YYNGEE. CDR3 length: 15 residues. Trimming pared 0 bases from V and 5 bases from J, leaving 14 bases between. CDR3 nucleotide sequence: TGTGCCAGCAGCGTAGTTGGCAGCTCTCTGTATGGCTACACCTTC. Its protein product is CASSVVGSSLYGYTF.